This is a list of T cell receptor beta chains from one sample in a study of blood T cell repertoires in COVID-19. Assay: immunoSEQ multiplex PCR; the TCRdb copy retains only in-frame clones and omits some. The sample has more than 70,000 clones; about four fifths are singletons. Sequenced material: peripheral blood. These receptors were taken from a woman aged 70-85 years with acute or convalescent COVID-19. Each CDR3 is given with its conserved first and last residue. D genes are given only for firm matches. Rows may omit the clone size; those that give it use once, few, many or a size class.

d_gene | abundance | j_gene | v_gene | CDR3aa | CDR3nt
NA | NA | TRBJ1-4 | TRBV2 | CASSERGGKLFF | TGTGCCAGCAGTGAAAGGGGCGGAAAACTGTTTTTT
NA | NA | TRBJ1-1 | TRBV7-9 | CASSLVWGEGNTEAFF | TGTGCCAGCAGCTTAGTATGGGGGGAAGGGAACACTGAAGCTTTCTTT
TRBD2 | NA | TRBJ2-5 | TRBV6-5 | CATGLAGGFGETQYF | TGTGCCACCGGTCTAGCGGGAGGTTTCGGAGAGACCCAGTACTTC
TRBD1 | NA | TRBJ2-2 | TRBV5-4 | CASSQQTGANTGELFF | TGTGCCAGCAGCCAACAGACAGGGGCTAATACCGGGGAGCTGTTTTTT
TRBD1 | NA | TRBJ1-5 | TRBV19 | CASSSRGQVNQPQHF | TGTGCCAGTAGTTCGCGAGGACAGGTCAATCAGCCCCAGCATTTT
TRBD1 | NA | TRBJ2-7 | TRBV19 | CASSIRTGEIDEQYF | TGTGCCAGTAGTATACGGACAGGGGAGATCGACGAGCAGTACTTC
NA | NA | TRBJ1-1 | TRBV9 | CASSVGTGTEAFF | TGTGCCAGCAGCGTAGGTACAGGTACTGAAGCTTTCTTT
NA | NA | TRBJ1-6 | TRBV6-2/TRBV6-3 | CASSYGPSLHF | TGTGCCAGCAGTTATGGCCCCAGCCTCCACTTT
TRBD2 | NA | TRBJ2-5 | TRBV29-1 | CSVVASGMTETQYF | TGCAGCGTTGTGGCTAGCGGGATGACGGAGACCCAGTACTTC
NA | NA | TRBJ1-6 | TRBV6-5 | CASSSGKHNSPLHF | TGTGCCAGCAGCTCCGGGAAACATAATTCACCCCTCCACTTT
NA | NA | TRBJ1-2 | TRBV7-9 | CASTDRDLASLRGGYTF | TGTGCCAGCACGGATCGGGATCTAGCCTCTCTGAGGGGGGGCTACACCTTC
NA | NA | TRBJ2-5 | TRBV20-1 | CSASIGAGETQYF | TGCAGTGCTAGTATAGGGGCGGGGGAGACCCAGTACTTC
TRBD1 | NA | TRBJ1-6 | TRBV4-2 | CASSQDRDRGDSPLHF | TGTGCCAGCAGCCAAGATCGCGACAGGGGTGACTCACCCCTCCACTTT
NA | NA | TRBJ2-1 | TRBV28 | CASSDGVDLYNEQFF | TGTGCCAGCAGTGACGGGGTTGATTTGTACAATGAGCAGTTCTTC
NA | few | TRBJ1-4 | TRBV11-2 | CASSLDRGGNEKLFF | TGTGCCAGCAGCTTAGACCGGGGAGGGAATGAAAAACTGTTTTTT
NA | NA | TRBJ2-2 | TRBV2 | CASSFFANTGELFF | TGTGCCAGCAGTTTTTTCGCGAACACCGGGGAGCTGTTTTTT
TRBD2 | NA | TRBJ2-5 | TRBV5-1 | CASSLGTSGETQYF | TGCGCCAGCAGCTTGGGGACTAGTGGAGAGACCCAGTACTTC
TRBD2 | NA | TRBJ2-2 | TRBV19 | CASSGRVNTGELFF | TGTGCCAGTAGCGGGAGGGTAAACACCGGGGAGCTGTTTTTT
TRBD1 | NA | TRBJ1-1 | TRBV5-4 | CASSLIQGTTEAFF | TGTGCCAGCAGCTTGATACAGGGGACCACTGAAGCTTTCTTT
TRBD2 | NA | TRBJ2-7 | TRBV5-8 | CASSPRTSVYEQYF | TGTGCCAGCTCTCCCCGGACTAGCGTGTACGAGCAGTACTTC
TRBD1 | NA | TRBJ1-4 | TRBV19 | CASSPQGGFEKLFF | TGTGCCAGTAGTCCGCAGGGGGGATTTGAAAAACTGTTTTTT
TRBD2 | NA | TRBJ2-5 | TRBV5-1 | CASSFGLAGGGETQYF | TGCGCCAGCAGCTTCGGACTAGCGGGAGGGGGTGAGACCCAGTACTTC
NA | NA | TRBJ1-5 | TRBV19 | CASSTGYQPQHF | TGTGCCAGTAGTACAGGGTATCAGCCCCAGCATTTT
NA | many | TRBJ2-7 | TRBV4-1 | CASSINSNSFSEQYF | TGCGCCAGCAGCATAAACAGCAACTCCTTCAGCGAGCAGTACTTC
NA | NA | TRBJ2-5 | TRBV5-1 | CASSFGGSIGETQYF | TGCGCCAGCAGCTTTGGCGGATCGATAGGAGAGACCCAGTACTTC
NA | many | TRBJ1-1 | TRBV5-5 | CASSLPRPGSAGYMNTEAFF | TGTGCCAGCAGCTTGCCCCGCCCTGGAAGCGCGGGGTATATGAACACTGAAGCTTTCTTT
TRBD1 | once | TRBJ1-2 | TRBV5-1 | CASSRTGERYGYTF | TGCGCCAGCAGCAGGACAGGGGAGAGGTATGGCTACACCTTC
NA | NA | TRBJ1-1 | TRBV19 | CASSIQADTEAFF | TGTGCCAGTAGTATCCAGGCAGATACTGAAGCTTTCTTT
TRBD2 | NA | TRBJ2-1 | TRBV6-5 | CATRGLAGVDEQFF | TGTGCCACCCGCGGACTAGCGGGAGTGGATGAGCAGTTCTTC
NA | NA | TRBJ1-5 | TRBV28 | CASSLPNGAGEQPQHF | TGTGCCAGCAGTTTACCAAATGGGGCAGGGGAACAGCCCCAGCATTTT
NA | once | TRBJ2-7 | TRBV6-1 | CASSEARYEQYF | TGTGCCAGCAGTGAGGCCAGGTACGAGCAGTACTTC
TRBD1 | few | TRBJ1-4 | TRBV6-5 | CASRGQGNEKLFF | TGTGCCAGCAGGGGACAGGGAAATGAAAAACTGTTTTTT
NA | NA | TRBJ2-5 | TRBV2 | CASSEVPAVQETQYF | TGTGCCAGCAGTGAAGTCCCAGCGGTACAAGAGACCCAGTACTTC
NA | NA | TRBJ2-7 | TRBV29-1 | CSVPGAASYEQYF | TGCAGCGTTCCGGGAGCCGCCTCCTACGAGCAGTACTTC
NA | few | TRBJ1-1 | TRBV2 | CASSEEGRPFF | TGTGCCAGCAGTGAGGAGGGGAGACCTTTCTTT
NA | NA | TRBJ2-1 | TRBV19 | CASSPTYNEQFF | TGTGCCAGTAGCCCTACCTACAATGAGCAGTTCTTC
TRBD2 | once | TRBJ2-1 | TRBV5-1 | CASSLRAGVGNEQFF | TGCGCCAGCAGCTTGAGAGCGGGAGTTGGCAATGAGCAGTTCTTC
NA | NA | TRBJ2-6 | TRBV7-3 | CASSRDSGANVLTF | TGTGCCAGCAGCAGAGACTCTGGGGCCAACGTCCTGACTTTC
NA | NA | TRBJ2-1 | TRBV3-1/TRBV3-2 | CASSEDGGPYNEQFF | TGTGCCAGCAGCGAAGACGGCGGGCCGTACAATGAGCAGTTCTTC
NA | NA | TRBJ2-6 | TRBV18 | CASSLWGKGTGANVLTF | TGTGCCAGCTCGCTATGGGGAAAGGGGACTGGGGCCAACGTCCTGACTTTC
NA | NA | TRBJ1-1 | TRBV5-1 | CASSQSGQNTEAFF | TGCGCCAGCAGTCAATCGGGACAAAACACTGAAGCTTTCTTT
NA | NA | TRBJ1-2 | TRBV27 | CASSLTAGTGYTF | TGTGCCAGCAGTTTAACGGCAGGCACTGGCTACACCTTC
TRBD1 | NA | TRBJ1-6 | TRBV6-5 | CASSSDRASTPLHF | TGTGCCAGCAGTTCCGACAGGGCGTCTACACCCCTCCACTTT
NA | NA | TRBJ1-4 | TRBV2 | CASNLGGVNEKLFF | TGTGCCAGCAATTTGGGAGGGGTGAATGAAAAACTGTTTTTT
NA | NA | TRBJ1-6 | TRBV6-5 | CASNIRGRGSPLHF | TGTGCCAGCAATATAAGAGGAAGAGGTTCACCCCTCCACTTT
TRBD1 | few | TRBJ2-1 | TRBV10-3 | CAISVTGTGGNEQFF | TGTGCCATCAGTGTGACCGGGACAGGGGGCAATGAGCAGTTCTTC
TRBD1 | many | TRBJ1-3 | TRBV18 | CASVQNRGSSGNTIYF | TGTGCCAGCGTACAAAACAGGGGCTCCTCTGGAAACACCATATATTTT
TRBD1 | NA | TRBJ2-1 | TRBV7-6 | CASSLGDRLHNEQFF | TGTGCCAGCAGCTTAGGGGACAGGCTCCACAATGAGCAGTTCTTC
TRBD2 | NA | TRBJ2-1 | TRBV19 | CASSRLAVYNEQFF | TGTGCCAGTAGTAGACTAGCGGTCTACAATGAGCAGTTCTTC
NA | NA | TRBJ2-3 | TRBV20-1 | CSGAGTDTQYF | TGCAGTGGGGCAGGGACAGATACGCAGTATTTT
NA | once | TRBJ2-7 | TRBV20-1 | CRPDRYEQYF | TGCAGACCGGACAGATACGAGCAGTACTTC
NA | NA | TRBJ1-1 | TRBV2 | CASSELGVMNTEAFF | TGTGCCAGCAGTGAATTGGGAGTCATGAACACTGAAGCTTTCTTT
NA | NA | TRBJ2-2 | TRBV30 | CAWSVSNLVGELFF | TGTGCCTGGAGTGTCTCTAACCTAGTCGGGGAGCTGTTTTTT